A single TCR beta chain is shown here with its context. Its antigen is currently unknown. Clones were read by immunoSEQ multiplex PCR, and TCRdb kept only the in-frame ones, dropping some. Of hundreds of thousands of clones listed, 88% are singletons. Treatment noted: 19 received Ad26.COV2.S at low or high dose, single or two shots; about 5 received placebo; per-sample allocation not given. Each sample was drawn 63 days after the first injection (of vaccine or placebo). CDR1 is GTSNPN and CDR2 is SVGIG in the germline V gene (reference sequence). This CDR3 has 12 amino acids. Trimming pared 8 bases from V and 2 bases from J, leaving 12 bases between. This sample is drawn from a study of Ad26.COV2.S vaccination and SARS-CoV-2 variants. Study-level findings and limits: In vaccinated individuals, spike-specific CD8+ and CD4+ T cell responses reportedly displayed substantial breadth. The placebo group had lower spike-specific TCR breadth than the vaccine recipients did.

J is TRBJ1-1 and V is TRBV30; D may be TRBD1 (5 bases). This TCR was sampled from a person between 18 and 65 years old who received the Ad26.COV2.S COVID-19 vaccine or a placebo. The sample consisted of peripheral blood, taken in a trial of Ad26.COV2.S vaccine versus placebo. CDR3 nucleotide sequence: TGTGCCAGAGACAGATTAAACACTGAAGCTTTCTTT. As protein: CARDRLNTEAFF.